This passage covers 28 T cell receptor beta chains from one sample sequenced in a study of shared clonotypes between healthy human individuals. Sequenced by immunoSEQ multiplex PCR; TCRdb stores in-frame clones only, minus some. The sample includes 2 million to 2.5 million clones, about 95% of them seen just once. Terminally differentiated effector memory CD45RA+ cells were left out of the naive CD8 fraction, which was CD45RO-negative and positively selected for CCR7. The sample comprised naive CD8+ T cells sorted from blood. These receptors all come from a man between 18 and 35 years old in good health.

The chain joins TRBV7-9 to TRBJ1-1; 9 nucleotides agree with TRBD1. V lost 7 bases and J lost 1; bases outside the gene matches: 7. The germline V gene encodes CDR1 SEHNR and CDR2 FQNEAQ (reference sequence). CDR3 size: 15 residues. CDR3 protein: CASTMGGQGNTEAFF. DNA for the CDR3: TGTGCCAGCACCATGGGGGGACAGGGGAACACTGAAGCTTTCTTT.

V is TRBV19 and J is TRBJ2-7; 10 nucleotides agree with TRBD2. The V gene's germline CDR1 is LNHDA and CDR2 SQIVND (reference sequence). Trimming took 4 bases from V and 0 from J; bases not matched to a gene: 3. The CDR3 covers 15 residues. As DNA, the CDR3 is TGTGCCAGTAGTACACTAGCGGGAAACTCCTACGAGCAGTACTTC. It translates to CASSTLAGNSYEQYF. Together with reference TRBV19 and TRBJ2-7, the CDR3 gives the full variable domain: DGGITQSPKYLFRKEGQNVTLSCEQNLNHDAMYWYRQDPGQGLRLIYYSQIVNDFQKGDIAEGYSVSREKKESFPLTVTSAQKNPTAFYLCASSTLAGNSYEQYFGPGTRLTVT.

Comments on this clone: Additional DNA sequences in this sample encode the identical CDR3. The chain has TRBV6-5 and TRBJ2-1; 13 positions agree with TRBD2. The CDR3 sequence is 15 residues long. V gave up 6 bases and J gave up 4 bases; unmatched junction bases: 3. CDR1 is MNHEY and CDR2 is SVGAGI in the germline V gene. The CDR3 region is CASSQLAGGYNEQFF. The CDR3 region has the DNA TGTGCCAGCAGCCAACTAGCGGGGGGGTACAATGAGCAGTTCTTC.

The chain joins TRBV6-5 to TRBJ2-7, with D uncertain. Trimming removed 6 bases at V and 3 bases at J, with 12 bases between. Germline V gives CDR1 MNHEY, CDR2 SVGAGI. This CDR3 region has 13 residues. The CDR3 reads CASSLLGYYEQYF. Here the CDR3 DNA reads TGTGCCAGCAGCCTTTTAGGGTACTACGAGCAGTACTTC.

Concerning this clone: Within the sample, other DNA sequences also encode this same CDR3. The chain recombines TRBV27 with TRBJ2-7; D call uncertain. The germline V and J ends were trimmed by 5 bases and 1 base, with 9 bases remaining between them. Germline V gene lookup returns CDR1 MNHEY and CDR2 SMNVEV (reference sequence). The CDR3 sequence is 13 residues long. This CDR3 reads CASSPGLSYEQYF. CDR3 in DNA: TGTGCCAGCAGTCCAGGATTATCCTACGAGCAGTACTTC.

CDR3 bases: TGTGCCAGCAACCCGTCGGGGGACTCCTACAATGAGCAGTTCTTC. This sequence encodes CASNPSGDSYNEQFF. J is TRBJ2-1 and V is TRBV27, with D possibly being TRBD2 (6 bases). Germline loops: CDR1 MNHEY, CDR2 SMNVEV (reference sequence). Trimming shortened V by 7 bases and J by 0 bases, and 13 bases separated the two germline ends. CDR3 length: 15 residues.

The chain is built from TRBV2 and TRBJ2-7; 11 positions match TRBD2. V dropped 6 bases and J dropped 6; count of bases not matched to a gene: 10. Germline CDR1 is SNHLY and CDR2 is FYNNEI. The CDR3 is 15 residues long. This CDR3 reads CASRWTSGLHSEQYF. CDR3 in DNA: TGTGCCAGCAGATGGACTAGCGGGTTACACTCCGAGCAGTACTTC.

V and J are TRBV9 and TRBJ2-7; a weak D match, TRBD2 (5 bases). This CDR3 comprises 15 residues. V was shortened by 4 bases and J by 2 bases, with 16 bases between the two germline ends. Germline lookup yields CDR1 SGDLS and CDR2 YYNGEE. The CDR3 coding sequence is TGTGCCAGCAGCCCTGAACTGAGGGAAACCTACGAGCAGTACTTC. Its protein is CASSPELRETYEQYF.

CDR3 in amino acids: CASSLTVDTEAFF. The CDR3 DNA reads as TGTGCCAGCAGTTTAACGGTAGACACTGAAGCTTTCTTT. The chain links TRBV27 to TRBJ1-1; D not certain. The CDR3 is 13 amino acids. Germline lookup yields CDR1 MNHEY and CDR2 SMNVEV (reference sequence). V lost 2 bases and J 3 bases, leaving 7 bases between the germline ends.

J is TRBJ1-2 and V is TRBV4-3; 12 nucleotides match TRBD1. The CDR3 covers 18 residues. Germline assignment: CDR1 LGHNA and CDR2 YSLEER. The trim removed 1 base at V and 2 bases at J, leaving 8 bases unmatched. Here the CDR3 reads CASSQGTGTGGANYGYTF. The CDR3 DNA follows: TGCGCCAGCAGCCAAGGGACCGGGACAGGGGGCGCCAACTATGGCTACACCTTC.

The rearrangement uses TRBV20-1 and TRBJ1-4; TRBD1 is a possible D gene (5 bases). Trimming removed 5 bases at V and 12 bases at J, with 10 bases between. This CDR3 spans 10 amino acids. Germline V gene lookup returns CDR1 DFQATT and CDR2 SNEGSKA (reference sequence). The CDR3 is CSAPRGELFF. As DNA, the CDR3 is TGCAGTGCTCCCCGAGGGGAACTGTTTTTT.

A word on this clone: Other DNA sequences from this sample encode an identical CDR3 as well. The genes are TRBV28 and TRBJ2-7; perhaps TRBD2 as D (5 bases). Germline CDR1 MDHEN, CDR2 SYDVKM. The CDR3 is made up of 13 amino acids. Trimming shortened V by 2 bases and J by 3 bases, and 8 bases separated the two germline ends. CDR3 sequence (DNA): TGTGCCAGCAGTTTACGGGGTCTCTACGAGCAGTACTTC. Translating gives CASSLRGLYEQYF.

This chain joins TRBV2 and TRBJ2-2; TRBD2 agrees at 11 bases. This CDR3 is built from 15 residues. Germline V gene data show CDR1 as SNHLY and CDR2 as FYNNEI. The V segment lost 8 bases and the J segment 2 bases; nucleotides outside the gene matches: 4. In nucleotides, the CDR3 is TGTGCCAGCTGGGGACTAGCGGATAACACCGGGGAGCTGTTTTTT. Translation gives CASWGLADNTGELFF.

The chain joins TRBV2 to TRBJ1-3; 7 bases line up with TRBD1. This CDR3 has 17 residues. The germline V gene has CDR1 SNHLY and CDR2 FYNNEI. With V trimmed by 0 bases and J by 6 bases, 11 bases remained unmatched. CDR3 nucleotides: TGTGCCAGCAGTGAAGCGGGCTCGGCAGGGGGTCCAAACACCATATATTTT. The encoded protein is CASSEAGSAGGPNTIYF.

The CDR3 nucleotides are TGTGCCAGCAGCCCAGGGCCAGGTTCGAACACTGAAGCTTTCTTT. This codes for CASSPGPGSNTEAFF. The chain has TRBV11-2 and TRBJ1-1; maybe TRBD1 (5 bases). V was trimmed by 5 bases and J by 1 base, leaving 14 bases between them. Germline loops: CDR1 SGHAT, CDR2 FQNNGV. This CDR3 is built from 15 residues.

This chain joins TRBV5-8 and TRBJ2-1; possibly TRBD1 or TRBD2 for D (5 bases each). The CDR3 runs to 17 residues. V was clipped by 3 bases and J by 1 base, with 17 bases between them. Germline CDR1 and CDR2: SGHTS and YDEGEE. CDR3 nucleotides: TGTGCCAGCAGCTGGCGCCGGGACGATGGGTCCTACAATGAGCAGTTCTTC. Its translation is CASSWRRDDGSYNEQFF.

A single count supports this clone. The J gene is TRBJ2-7, the V gene TRBV4-3; weak D call: TRBD1 (6 bases). CDR3 length: 15 residues. Between the trimmed V and J ends, which lost 1 base and 2 bases, there was a span of 12 bases. Germline CDR1 and CDR2: LGHNA and YSLEER. The CDR3 loop reads CASSQGQGRPYEQYF. In DNA form, the CDR3 reads TGCGCCAGCAGCCAAGGCCAGGGGAGACCCTACGAGCAGTACTTC.

This clone was found once. The chain recombines TRBV2 with TRBJ1-1, with D unresolved. The germline V gene has CDR1 SNHLY and CDR2 FYNNEI. The CDR3 has 14 residues. V lost 3 bases to trimming and J lost 4 bases, with 12 bases between them. In nucleotides, the CDR3 is TGTGCCAGCAGTGAGCGTTATGGAGGCACTGAAGCTTTCTTT. As protein: CASSERYGGTEAFF.

The chain recombines TRBV6-1 with TRBJ2-7; D is uncertain. This CDR3 comprises 15 residues. The V gene's germline CDR1 is MNHNS and CDR2 SASEGT. The germline V and J ends were trimmed by 4 bases and 0 bases, with 13 bases remaining between them. The chain's CDR3 is CASSGVPRTSYEQYF. CDR3 in DNA: TGTGCCAGCAGTGGGGTTCCACGGACCTCCTACGAGCAGTACTTC.

The sample holds a few counts of this clone. The V and J genes are TRBV29-1 and TRBJ1-2; D is unresolved. V dropped 4 bases and J dropped 4 bases, with 7 bases sitting between them. Germline CDR1 reads SQVTM; CDR2 reads ANQGSEA. The CDR3 length is 11 residues. This chain's CDR3 is CSVGSIYGYTF. The DNA for the CDR3 is TGCAGCGTTGGGAGCATCTATGGCTACACCTTC.

The V call is TRBV21-1, the J call TRBJ1-4. TRBV21-1 represents a pseudogene. This CDR3 is 15 amino acids long. DNA of the CDR3: TGTGCCAGCAGCAAAAATCCGGGTGGAATTGAAAAACTGTTTTTT. Protein sequence: CASSKNPGGIEKLFF.

The chain carries TRBV30 and TRBJ1-2; the D gene is possibly TRBD1 (6 bases). Germline CDR1 is GTSNPN and CDR2 is SVGIG (reference sequence). The CDR3 runs 15 residues. V lost 1 base and J lost 2, with 14 bases in between. CDR3 nucleotides: TGTGCCTGGAGTGACTGGACAGAAAAGAACTATGGCTACACCTTC. Translated, it gives CAWSDWTEKNYGYTF.

The chain carries TRBV4-1 and TRBJ1-4; tentative D call: TRBD1 (5 bases). The germline CDR1 and CDR2 sequences are MGHRA and YSYEKL. The ends were cut back, 4 bases at V and 5 bases at J, with 11 bases in the middle. The CDR3 runs to 14 residues. Here the CDR3 DNA reads TGCGCCAGCAGCCGGACAAATGGGAATGAAAAACTGTTTTTT. The encoded protein is CASSRTNGNEKLFF.

The chain employs TRBV10-3 and TRBJ2-1; 9 bases align to TRBD2. Germline V CDR1 and CDR2: ENHRY, SYGVKD. The V segment lost 9 bases and the J segment 6 bases; nucleotides outside the gene matches: 6. This CDR3 comprises 13 residues. CDR3 DNA: TGTGCCATACGACTAGCGGAACTCAATGAGCAGTTCTTC. It is translated as CAIRLAELNEQFF.

The DNA of the CDR3 is TGTGCCAGCAGTGCGGGACAGGGCGATGAGCAGTTCTTC. Protein product: CASSAGQGDEQFF. The chain has TRBV7-6 and TRBJ2-1; TRBD1 matches 9 bases. Germline V lookup: CDR1 SGHVS, CDR2 FNYEAQ. This CDR3 spans 13 amino acids. Losses at the gene ends were 6 bases for V and 8 bases for J; bases not matched to a gene: 5.

This clone has just one count. The V gene is TRBV5-8, the J gene TRBJ2-7, with D perhaps TRBD1 (6 bases). The germline V gene encodes CDR1 SGHTS and CDR2 YDEGEE. This CDR3 comprises 13 residues. V lost 2 bases to trimming and J lost 4 bases, with 10 bases between them. CDR3 sequence reads: CASSFLQGYEQYF. The CDR3 nucleotides are TGTGCCAGCAGCTTTTTACAGGGTTACGAGCAGTACTTC.

With regard to this clone: The identical CDR3 is also encoded by other nucleotide sequences in the sample. The chain couples TRBV30 to TRBJ1-1; D is uncertain. With 2 bases removed from V and 2 bases from J, the gap between germline ends came to 3 bases. The CDR3 length is 11 residues. Germline V gives CDR1 GTSNPN, CDR2 SVGIG (reference sequence). CDR3 loop: CAWSLNTEAFF. CDR3 in DNA: TGTGCCTGGAGTCTAAACACTGAAGCTTTCTTT. The whole variable domain, remainder taken from reference TRBV30 and TRBJ1-1, is SQTIHQWPATLVQPVGSPLSLECTVEGTSNPNLYWYRQAAGRGLQLLFYSVGIGQISSEVPQNLSASRPQDRQFILSSKKLLLSDSGFYLCAWSLNTEAFFGQGTRLTVV.

CDR3 sequence (DNA): TGTGCCAGCAGTCCTTACGGGACTACCGTGTGGGAGCAGTACTTC. Translated, it gives CASSPYGTTVWEQYF. J is TRBJ2-7 and V is TRBV2; 7 nucleotides match TRBD2. Germline CDR1 and CDR2: SNHLY and FYNNEI. V lost 5 bases, J lost 7 bases, and 14 bases stayed unmatched. The CDR3 contains 15 residues. The variable domain in full, with the rest retrieved from reference TRBV2 and TRBJ2-7, is EPEVTQTPSHQVTQMGQEVILRCVPISNHLYFYWYRQILGQKVEFLVSFYNNEISEKSEIFDDQFSVERPDGSNFTLKIRSTKLEDSAMYFCASSPYGTTVWEQYFGPGTRLTVT.